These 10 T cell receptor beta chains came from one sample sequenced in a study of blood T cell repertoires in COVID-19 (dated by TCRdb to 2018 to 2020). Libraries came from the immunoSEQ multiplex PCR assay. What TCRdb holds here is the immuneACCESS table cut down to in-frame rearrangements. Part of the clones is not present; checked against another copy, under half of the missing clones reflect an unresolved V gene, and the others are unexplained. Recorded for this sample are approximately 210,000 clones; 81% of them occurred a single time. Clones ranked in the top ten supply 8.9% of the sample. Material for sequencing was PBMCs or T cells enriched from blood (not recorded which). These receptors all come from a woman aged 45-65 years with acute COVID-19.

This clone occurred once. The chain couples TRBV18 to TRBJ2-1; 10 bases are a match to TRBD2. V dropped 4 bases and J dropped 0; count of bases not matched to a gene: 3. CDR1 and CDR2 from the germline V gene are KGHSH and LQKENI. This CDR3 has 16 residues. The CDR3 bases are TGTGCCAGCTCACAGCGGGAGGGCAGCTCCTACAATGAGCAGTTCTTC. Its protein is CASSQREGSSYNEQFF.

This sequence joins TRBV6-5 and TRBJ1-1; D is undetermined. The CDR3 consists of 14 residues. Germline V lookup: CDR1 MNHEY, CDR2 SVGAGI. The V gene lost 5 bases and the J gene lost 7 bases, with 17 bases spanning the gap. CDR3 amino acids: CASSHNDLGSEAFF. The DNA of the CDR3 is TGTGCCAGCAGTCACAATGATCTGGGCAGTGAAGCTTTCTTT.

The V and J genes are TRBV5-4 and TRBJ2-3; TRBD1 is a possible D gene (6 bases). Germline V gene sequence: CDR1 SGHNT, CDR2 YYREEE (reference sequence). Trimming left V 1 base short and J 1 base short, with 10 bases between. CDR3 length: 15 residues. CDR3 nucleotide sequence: TGTGCCAGCAGCTTGAAACAGGGTGGCACAGATACGCAGTATTTT. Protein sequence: CASSLKQGGTDTQYF.

The CDR3 nucleotides read TGTGCCAGCAGCCAAGGGACAGCGATTTATTCACCCCTCCACTTT. Amino acid sequence: CASSQGTAIYSPLHF. The chain links TRBV3-1 (or the pseudogene TRBV3-2) to TRBJ1-6, with TRBD1 as a possible D gene (6 bases). Per the germline V gene, CDR1 is LGHDT and CDR2 is YNNKEL (reference sequence). Trimming removed 1 base at V and 8 bases at J, with 12 bases between. This CDR3 is built from 15 residues.

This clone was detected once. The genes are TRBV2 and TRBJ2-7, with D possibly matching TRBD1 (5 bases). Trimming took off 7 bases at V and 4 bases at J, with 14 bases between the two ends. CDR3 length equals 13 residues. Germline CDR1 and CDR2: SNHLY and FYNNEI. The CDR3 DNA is TGTGCCAGCACCCCGGCAGGGCGATACGAGCAGTACTTC. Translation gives CASTPAGRYEQYF.

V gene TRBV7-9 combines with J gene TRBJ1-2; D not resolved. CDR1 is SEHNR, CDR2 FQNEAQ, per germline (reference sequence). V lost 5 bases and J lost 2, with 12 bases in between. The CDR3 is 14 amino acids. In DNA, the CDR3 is TGTGCCAGCAGCCAGCAGGCAGAGAACTATGGCTACACCTTC. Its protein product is CASSQQAENYGYTF.

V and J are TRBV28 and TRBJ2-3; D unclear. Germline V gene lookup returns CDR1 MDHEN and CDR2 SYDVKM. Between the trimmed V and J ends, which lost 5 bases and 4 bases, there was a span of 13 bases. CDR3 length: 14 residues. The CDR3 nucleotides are TGTGCCAGCAGTCCGCATCAGCGAGCAGATACGCAGTATTTT. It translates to CASSPHQRADTQYF.

CDR3 in amino acids: CASTPGQTHIQYF. The CDR3 DNA sequence: TGTGCCAGCACCCCTGGACAGACACACATTCAGTACTTC. The chain joins TRBV28 to TRBJ2-4; maybe TRBD1 (6 bases). The V gene lost 7 bases and the J gene lost 8 bases, with 15 bases spanning the gap. This CDR3 contains 13 residues. In germline, CDR1 is MDHEN, CDR2 SYDVKM.

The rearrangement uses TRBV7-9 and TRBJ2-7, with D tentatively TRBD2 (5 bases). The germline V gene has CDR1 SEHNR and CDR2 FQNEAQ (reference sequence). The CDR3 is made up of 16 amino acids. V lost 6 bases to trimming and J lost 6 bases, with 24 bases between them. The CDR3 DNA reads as TGTGCCAGCAGACATACCCGGACTCTGGACCCAGGCGAGCAGTACTTC. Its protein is CASRHTRTLDPGEQYF.

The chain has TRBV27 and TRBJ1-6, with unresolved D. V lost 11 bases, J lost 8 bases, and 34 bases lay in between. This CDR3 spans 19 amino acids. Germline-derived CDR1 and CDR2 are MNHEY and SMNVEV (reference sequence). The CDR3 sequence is CADVPALHYNPKIDSPLHF. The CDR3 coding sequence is TGTGCCGATGTTCCGGCCCTACACTATAATCCCAAAATTGATTCACCCCTCCACTTT.